The present T cell receptor (beta chain) was sequenced within a study of T-cell reconstitution after alpha-beta-depleted transplantation in children. This clonotype has just a few counts. Antigen specificity is unknown. During its preparation, the TCRbeta library received unique molecular identifiers. TCRdb fed the PCR reads into MiXCR, producing one record per CDR3 protein. The table lists 580,000 or so distinct CDR3 sequences, about 21% of them singletons. Study-wide findings and caveats: Newly produced T cells mostly provided counts and TCRbeta diversity after one year, as hyperexpanded clones declined. Two months or so post-transplant, alpha-beta T cells reportedly derived from several hundred expanded graft clones. Surviving recipient cells, namely T cells and thymic progenitors, were the source of high day-60 TCRbeta diversity in some patients.

The CDR3 has 17 amino acids. Germline V gene lookup returns CDR1 MNHNS and CDR2 SASEGT. The V segment lost 6 bases and the J segment 6 bases; nucleotides outside the gene matches: 7. The TCR sequence derives from a boy under two years old who had a stem cell transplant for acute myeloid leukemia, so the T cells may come from the graft donor. The chain has TRBV6-1 and TRBJ2-2; 16 bases line up with TRBD2. The specimen comprised PBMCs, mostly from graft donor cells, sampled 360 days after TCRalphabeta/CD19-depleted stem cell transplant. CDR3 nucleotides: TGTGCCAGCAGCTCCCCGGGACTAGCGGGGGGGGCCGGGGAGCTGTTTTTT. Translation: CASSSPGLAGGAGELFF.